These 30 T cell receptor beta chains came from one sample sequenced in a study of T cell repertoires in cytomegalovirus infection. For these receptors, no antigen is known. TCRdb re-called the reads through MiXCR, storing one row per CDR3 protein. The table shows roughly 570,000 distinct CDR3 sequences, with 40% occurring only once. The input for sequencing was cultured PBMCs, taken from culture after CMV antigen stimulation. These receptors came from a human donor in good health (CMV status not recorded). Some clones in this sample may be carry-over from other donors' samples.

The V gene is TRBV12-3 or TRBV12-4, the J gene TRBJ2-2; possibly TRBD1 or TRBD2 for D (6 bases each). There are 15 residues in the CDR3. V lost 3 bases to trimming and J lost 7 bases, with 15 bases between them. The CDR3 bases are TGTGCCAGCAGTTTTGCCACGGGGGCAAACGGGGAGCTGTTTTTT. It yields the protein CASSFATGANGELFF.

This clonotype was recorded a few times. The chain couples TRBV11-2 to TRBJ2-3, with TRBD2 matching over 7 bases. This CDR3 region has 15 residues. Trimming at V came to 3 bases and at J to 2 bases, leaving 5 bases not matched to a gene. The germline gives CDR1 SGHAT, CDR2 FQNNGV. CDR3: CASSFPGGDTDTQYF. In DNA form, the CDR3 reads TGTGCCAGCAGCTTCCCGGGAGGCGACACAGATACGCAGTATTTT.

This clonotype has only one observation. V and J are TRBV6-2 or TRBV6-3 and TRBJ2-3; D is undetermined. Germline V lookup: CDR1 MNHEY, CDR2 SVGEGT. The length of the CDR3 is 14 residues. V was trimmed by 8 bases and J by 0 bases, leaving 12 bases between them. CDR3 nucleotide sequence: TGTGCCAGCCTCGGGCTATCTAGCACAGATACGCAGTATTTT. Its translation is CASLGLSSTDTQYF.

The chain recombines TRBV11-2 with TRBJ2-1; tentative D call: TRBD2 (5 bases). The CDR3 covers 14 residues. Trimming cost V 7 bases and J 5 bases, with 15 bases left between them. Germline CDR1 and CDR2: SGHAT and FQNNGV. This chain's CDR3 is CASTPTSLHNEQFF. The CDR3 nucleotides read TGTGCCAGCACCCCCACTAGTCTACACAATGAGCAGTTCTTC.

This clonotype was counted a few times. J is TRBJ2-5 and V is TRBV29-1; no clear D. This CDR3 has 12 residues. V lost 4 bases, J lost 3 bases, and 9 bases lay in between. From germline, CDR1 is SQVTM and CDR2 ANQGSEA. CDR3 sequence reads: CSVVGWEETQYF. In DNA form, the CDR3 reads TGCAGCGTTGTTGGCTGGGAAGAGACCCAGTACTTC.

The V and J genes are TRBV12-3 or TRBV12-4 and TRBJ2-5, with 8 bases that match TRBD1. With V trimmed by 6 bases and J by 5 bases, 8 bases remained unmatched. This CDR3 comprises 14 residues. CDR3 in amino acids: CASRTAGGLETQYF. In nucleotides, the CDR3 is TGTGCCAGCAGGACCGCAGGGGGCTTGGAGACCCAGTACTTC.

This clonotype showed up just a few times. The chain recombines TRBV7-9 with TRBJ2-7; D is undetermined. The CDR3 is made up of 13 amino acids. Trimming left V 4 bases short and J 3 bases short, with 10 bases between. Germline-derived CDR1 and CDR2 are SEHNR and FQNEAQ (reference sequence). In DNA, the CDR3 is TGTGCCAGCAGCTCGTCCACGGACTACGAGCAGTACTTC. Protein product: CASSSSTDYEQYF. Full variable domain (missing parts from reference TRBV7-9 and TRBJ2-7): DTGVSQNPRHKITKRGQNVTFRCDPISEHNRLYWYRQTLGQGPEFLTYFQNEAQLEKSRLLSDRFSAERPKGSFSTLEIQRTEQGDSAMYLCASSSSTDYEQYFGPGTRLTVT.

This sequence joins TRBV6-6 and TRBJ2-1; D is ambiguous. Germline V gene sequence: CDR1 MNHNY, CDR2 SVGAGI (reference sequence). The CDR3 runs to 15 residues. V lost 6 bases to trimming and J lost 5 bases, with 17 bases between them. CDR3 nucleotide sequence: TGTGCCAGCAGGGTCTTATACCGGGCTAACAATGAGCAGTTCTTC. Protein: CASRVLYRANNEQFF.

The table lists this clonotype with a few counts. The chain joins TRBV7-8 to TRBJ1-1, with 7 bases fitting TRBD1. The CDR3 sequence is 14 residues long. With 5 bases clipped from V and 4 bases from J, the junction kept 7 bases outside the gene matches. CDR1 is SGHVS, CDR2 FQNEAQ, per germline. CDR3 amino acids: CASSPEGQPTEAFF. As DNA, the CDR3 is TGTGCCAGCAGCCCGGAGGGACAGCCCACTGAAGCTTTCTTT.

A few counts support this clonotype. In nucleotides, the CDR3 is TGTGCCAGCAGCCCGGGACTAGCGGGAGGGAGCTCCTACGAGCAGTACTTC. Its protein is CASSPGLAGGSSYEQYF. The rearrangement joins TRBV7-2 to TRBJ2-7, with 16 bases matching TRBD2. CDR1 and CDR2 from the germline V gene are SGHTA and FQGNSA. The CDR3 spans 17 residues. The V gene end was trimmed by 5 bases and the J gene end by 0 bases; junction bases not matched to a gene: 4.

The chain carries TRBV7-9 and TRBJ2-3; 8 nucleotides line up with TRBD2. Looked up from germline, CDR1 is SEHNR and CDR2 is FQNEAQ (reference sequence). Unmatched junction bases numbered 8, after V lost 6 bases and J lost 0 bases. CDR3 length equals 16 residues. The CDR3: CASRIAGTPSTDTQYF. The CDR3 DNA reads TGTGCCAGCAGAATAGCGGGAACCCCTAGCACAGATACGCAGTATTTT.

The gene calls are TRBV7-2 and TRBJ1-2; D remains ambiguous. The V gene lost 5 bases and the J gene lost 6 bases, with 10 bases spanning the gap. In germline, CDR1 is SGHTA, CDR2 FQGNSA. This CDR3 spans 12 amino acids. The CDR3 sequence is CASSLRIDGYTF. The CDR3 bases are TGTGCCAGCAGCCTACGGATTGATGGCTACACCTTC. The complete variable domain, with remaining parts taken from reference TRBV7-2 and TRBJ1-2, reads GAGVSQSPSNKVTEKGKDVELRCDPISGHTALYWYRQSLGQGLEFLIYFQGNSAPDKSGLPSDRFSAERTGGSVSTLTIQRTQQEDSAVYLCASSLRIDGYTFGSGTRLTVV.

J is TRBJ2-6 and V is TRBV6-8; D not certain. There are 16 residues in the CDR3. The V end was cut by 8 bases, the J end by 2 bases, with 16 bases between. CDR1 and CDR2 (germline): MNHGY, SAAAGT. DNA of the CDR3: TGTGCCAGCCAGCCTCGGGCGTTTGCTGGGGCCAACGTCCTGACTTTC. This encodes CASQPRAFAGANVLTF.

The V call is TRBV7-2, the J call TRBJ2-7; perhaps TRBD2 as D (7 bases). In germline, CDR1 is SGHTA, CDR2 FQGNSA. This CDR3 contains 14 residues. Trimming took 3 bases from V and 3 from J, leaving 12 bases between them. The CDR3 spells CASSLGGPDYEQYF. DNA of the CDR3: TGTGCCAGCAGCTTGGGGGGGCCTGACTACGAGCAGTACTTC.

The rearrangement links TRBV7-7 to TRBJ1-4; the D is unclear. Germline CDR1 SSHAT, CDR2 FNYEAQ (reference sequence). This CDR3 region has 14 residues. The V and J ends lost 6 bases and 8 bases respectively, with 16 bases between them. CDR3: CASREERMREKLFF. For the CDR3, the DNA is TGTGCCAGCAGAGAAGAACGCATGAGGGAAAAACTGTTTTTT.

This clonotype appeared once. A junction boundary mismatches the germline segment, possibly from a read error. V and J are TRBV7-6 and TRBJ2-3; D remains ambiguous. Germline V CDR1 and CDR2: SGHVS, FNYEAQ. There are 15 residues in the CDR3. CDR3 in amino acids: CASSLGAGRTYTQYF. CDR3 coding DNA: TGTGCCAGCAGCTTAGGGGCCGGACGCACATATACGCAGTATTTT.

The table lists this clonotype with a few counts. V is TRBV6-1 and J is TRBJ2-5, with 7 bases matching TRBD1. This CDR3 is 14 amino acids long. Trimming took 1 base from V and 4 from J; bases not matched to a gene: 3. Germline values: CDR1 MNHNS, CDR2 SASEGT. The CDR3 bases are TGTGCCAGCAGTGAAGGAGGGGGCGCAGAGACCCAGTACTTC. This codes for CASSEGGGAETQYF.

In its sample, this clonotype was seen many times. The chain joins TRBV20-1 to TRBJ2-7; the match to TRBD2 covers 13 bases. This CDR3 region has 17 residues. Trimming took 6 bases from V and 6 from J; bases not matched to a gene: 17. Germline V gene lookup returns CDR1 DFQATT and CDR2 SNEGSKA (reference sequence). The CDR3 DNA follows: TGCAGTGCCCTAGGACTAGCGGGAGCCTTTGCCTCTAGCGAGCAGTACTTC. This gives the protein CSALGLAGAFASSEQYF.

This rearrangement joins TRBV6-8 to TRBJ2-7; D gene unclear. The CDR3 runs 13 residues. V lost 7 bases and J 4 bases, leaving 14 bases between the germline ends. CDR1 is MNHGY and CDR2 is SAAAGT in the germline V gene. The CDR3 is CASTLSAPYEQYF. CDR3 DNA sequence: TGTGCCAGCACCCTCTCGGCCCCATACGAGCAGTACTTC.

The chain links TRBV20-1 to TRBJ2-1; 10 bases line up with TRBD2. The V gene's germline CDR1 is DFQATT and CDR2 SNEGSKA (reference sequence). Trimming at V came to 4 bases and at J to 7 bases, leaving 10 bases not matched to a gene. This CDR3 is built from 15 residues. CDR3 region: CSAMGLAPRRNEQFF. The CDR3 nucleotides are TGCAGTGCTATGGGACTAGCGCCGAGAAGGAATGAGCAGTTCTTC.

This chain uses TRBV30 with TRBJ2-2; no definite D call. Trimming took 2 bases from V and 1 from J, leaving 8 bases between them. Germline V gene lookup returns CDR1 GTSNPN and CDR2 SVGIG (reference sequence). The CDR3 is 14 amino acids. The chain's CDR3 is CAWSTEQNTGELFF. CDR3 nucleotides: TGTGCCTGGAGTACGGAACAGAACACCGGGGAGCTGTTTTTT.

The chain uses TRBV7-9 and TRBJ2-7; 9 bases are shared with TRBD2. This CDR3 region has 14 residues. Trimming cost V 7 bases and J 2 bases; bases outside gene matches: 6. CDR1 and CDR2 from the germline V gene are SEHNR and FQNEAQ (reference sequence). The CDR3 bases are TGTGCCAGCAACCGACTAGCGGACGCCTACGAGCAGTACTTC. This translates into CASNRLADAYEQYF. Combining the CDR3 with reference TRBV7-9 and TRBJ2-7 gives the whole variable domain DTGVSQNPRHKITKRGQNVTFRCDPISEHNRLYWYRQTLGQGPEFLTYFQNEAQLEKSRLLSDRFSAERPKGSFSTLEIQRTEQGDSAMYLCASNRLADAYEQYFGPGTRLTVT.

The CDR3 DNA is TGCGCCAGCAGCTCCTCGAGATCGGGACAAATTGTAAACATTCAGTACTTC. It yields the protein CASSSSRSGQIVNIQYF. This sequence joins TRBV4-1 and TRBJ2-4; D may be TRBD1 (6 bases). CDR3 length: 17 amino acids. Germline-derived CDR1 and CDR2 are MGHRA and YSYEKL. V was shortened by 5 bases and J by 6 bases, with 23 bases between the two germline ends.

The chain employs TRBV7-2 and TRBJ2-3; D is unresolved. The CDR3 loop spans 13 amino acids. Trimming shortened V by 4 bases and J by 9 bases, and 14 bases separated the two germline ends. Germline assignment: CDR1 SGHTA and CDR2 FQGNSA. The CDR3 DNA is TGTGCCAGCAGCTCAGACGGAGTTGGGACGCAGTATTTT. Translated, it gives CASSSDGVGTQYF.

V and J are TRBV12-3 or TRBV12-4 and TRBJ2-3; 8 bases are shared with TRBD2. The CDR3 extends over 15 amino acids. Trimming at V came to 3 bases and at J to 2 bases, leaving 4 bases not matched to a gene. The CDR3 is CASSFRGGTTDTQYF. The CDR3 nucleotides are TGTGCCAGCAGTTTTCGCGGGGGGACCACAGATACGCAGTATTTT.

V and J are TRBV7-9 and TRBJ2-5; 8 nucleotides match TRBD2. This CDR3 spans 15 amino acids. V lost 5 bases to trimming and J lost 5 bases; unmatched junction nucleotides: 10. CDR1 SEHNR and CDR2 FQNEAQ come from the germline V gene (reference sequence). DNA of the CDR3: TGTGCCAGCAGCCCCGGGGTAGCGGGGAGTGAGACCCAGTACTTC. It encodes CASSPGVAGSETQYF. Together with reference TRBV7-9 and TRBJ2-5, the CDR3 gives the full variable domain: DTGVSQNPRHKITKRGQNVTFRCDPISEHNRLYWYRQTLGQGPEFLTYFQNEAQLEKSRLLSDRFSAERPKGSFSTLEIQRTEQGDSAMYLCASSPGVAGSETQYFGPGTRLLVL.

The V call is TRBV7-2, the J call TRBJ2-3; 11 nucleotides match TRBD2. J lost 0 bases, V lost 5 bases, and 7 bases had no gene match. The CDR3 runs to 17 residues. Germline V gene data show CDR1 as SGHTA and CDR2 as FQGNSA. The CDR3 DNA follows: TGTGCCAGCAGCCTCAGGGGGACTAGCGGTAGCACAGATACGCAGTATTTT. It encodes CASSLRGTSGSTDTQYF.

The chain employs TRBV3-1 and TRBJ1-1; D perhaps matches TRBD1 (5 bases). Trimming pared 1 base from V and 5 bases from J, leaving 8 bases between. CDR1 and CDR2 (germline): LGHDT, YNNKEL (reference sequence). The CDR3 spans 13 residues. This CDR3 is CASSQVGVTEAFF. The CDR3 DNA follows: TGTGCCAGCAGCCAAGTGGGGGTTACTGAAGCTTTCTTT. The variable domain in full, completed from reference TRBV3-1 and TRBJ1-1, reads DTAVSQTPKYLVTQMGNDKSIKCEQNLGHDTMYWYKQDSKKFLKIMFSYNNKELIINETVPNRFSPKSPDKAHLNLHINSLELGDSAVYFCASSQVGVTEAFFGQGTRLTVV.

In its sample, this clonotype was seen a few times. This sequence joins TRBV7-2 and TRBJ2-1; a possible D gene is TRBD2 (5 bases). The V gene lost 5 bases and the J gene lost 7 bases, with 15 bases spanning the gap. CDR3 size: 14 residues. Germline loops: CDR1 SGHTA, CDR2 FQGNSA. The CDR3 is CASSPPGGRNEQFF. Here the CDR3 DNA reads TGTGCCAGCAGCCCACCCGGCGGGCGAAATGAGCAGTTCTTC.

This sequence joins TRBV2 and TRBJ1-5; D unresolved. Germline CDR1 and CDR2: SNHLY and FYNNEI. Trimming took off 3 bases at V and 5 bases at J, with 11 bases between the two ends. The CDR3 runs to 14 residues. The CDR3 region has the DNA TGTGCCAGCAGTGAGGAGAGAGCCCATCAGCCCCAGCATTTT. Its protein is CASSEERAHQPQHF.